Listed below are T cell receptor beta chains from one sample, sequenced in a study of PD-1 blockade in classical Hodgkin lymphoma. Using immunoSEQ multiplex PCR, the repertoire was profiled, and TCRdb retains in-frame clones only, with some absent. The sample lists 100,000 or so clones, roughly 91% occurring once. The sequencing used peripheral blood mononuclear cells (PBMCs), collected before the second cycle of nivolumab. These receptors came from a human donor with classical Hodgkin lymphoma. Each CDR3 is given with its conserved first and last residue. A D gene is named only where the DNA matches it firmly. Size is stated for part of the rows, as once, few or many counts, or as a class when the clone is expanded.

CASRQVLGKREPLHF TGTGCCAGTAGACAGGTATTGGGCAAAAGGGAACCCCTCCACTTT TRBV19 medium-sized . TRBJ1-6
CASSVTGQAFSYEQYF TGTGCCAGCAGCGTAACTGGACAGGCGTTCTCCTACGAGCAGTACTTC TRBV5-4 . TRBD1 TRBJ2-7
CASRREGGTYEQYF TGTGCCAGCCGTCGGGAGGGGGGGACCTACGAGCAGTACTTC TRBV5-4 . TRBD2 TRBJ2-7
CASSLIAGGPRETQYF TGCGCCAGCAGTCTGATAGCGGGGGGGCCGCGAGAGACCCAGTACTTC TRBV10-2 . TRBD2 TRBJ2-5
CASRSGNQPQHF TGTGCCAGCAGATCAGGTAATCAGCCCCAGCATTTT TRBV6-1 once . TRBJ1-5
CASSQGAAGELFF TGTGCCAGCAGCCAGGGGGCAGCCGGGGAGCTGTTTTTT TRBV7-8 once TRBD1 TRBJ2-2
CASSQGGLAGDTGELFF TGCGCCAGCAGCCAAGGAGGACTAGCGGGGGACACCGGGGAGCTGTTTTTT TRBV4-3 . TRBD2 TRBJ2-2
CASQSSGTEAFF TGTGCCAGCCAGTCTAGTGGGACTGAAGCTTTCTTT TRBV2 once . TRBJ1-1
CASSETSGGSYEQYF TGTGCCAGCAGTGAAACTAGCGGGGGGTCCTACGAGCAGTACTTC TRBV6-1 . TRBD2 TRBJ2-7
CASSLRQGSSPNSPLHF TGTGCCAGTAGTCTACGACAGGGAAGCTCTCCTAATTCACCCCTCCACTTT TRBV19 . TRBD1 TRBJ1-6
CASSTDWTEKLFF TGTGCCAGCAGTACGGACTGGACTGAAAAACTGTTTTTT TRBV28 . . TRBJ1-4
CASSLEGTGDEQFF TGTGCCAGCAGCTTGGAAGGGACAGGGGATGAGCAGTTCTTC TRBV5-8 . TRBD1 TRBJ2-1
CASSQVYGAEVGNTIYF TGCGCCAGCAGCCAAGTGTATGGGGCGGAGGTTGGAAACACCATATATTTT TRBV4-1 . . TRBJ1-3
CASSKDRTGGTDTQYF TGTGCCAGTAGCAAAGACAGGACAGGGGGCACAGATACGCAGTATTTT TRBV19 . TRBD1 TRBJ2-3
CASGSTVGEKLFF TGCGCCAGCGGGTCAACGGTCGGGGAAAAACTGTTTTTT TRBV5-1 . . TRBJ1-4
CASSWGSSGESTGELFF TGCGCCAGCAGCTGGGGGTCTAGCGGGGAGAGCACCGGGGAGCTGTTTTTT TRBV5-1 . TRBD2 TRBJ2-2
CSVMSGTGELFF TGCAGCGTTATGAGCGGAACCGGGGAGCTGTTTTTT TRBV29-1 . . TRBJ2-2
CASSDSMGQGAGELFF TGTGCCAGCAGTGACTCGATGGGACAGGGAGCCGGGGAGCTGTTTTTT TRBV6-4 . TRBD1 TRBJ2-2
CASSEVGGGASDTQYF TGTGCCAGCAGCGAAGTAGGCGGGGGGGCCTCAGATACGCAGTATTTT TRBV6-4 many TRBD2 TRBJ2-3
CASSVWGELNTEAFF TGCGCCAGCAGTGTCTGGGGCGAGTTGAACACTGAAGCTTTCTTT TRBV5-1 . . TRBJ1-1
CASSPPPSGNEQFF TGTGCCAGCTCACCACCCCCTAGCGGAAATGAGCAGTTCTTC TRBV18 . TRBD2 TRBJ2-1
CASSLVPGWNTGELFF TGCGCCAGCAGCTTGGTCCCGGGTTGGAACACCGGGGAGCTGTTTTTT TRBV5-1 . . TRBJ2-2
CASSVGLRNTGELFF TGTGCCAGCAGCGTAGGGCTCAGGAACACCGGGGAGCTGTTTTTT TRBV9 . . TRBJ2-2
CASSLASSYEQYF TGTGCCAGCAGCTTGGCCTCTAGTTACGAGCAGTACTTC TRBV5-6 once . TRBJ2-7
CASRHLAGERETQYF TGTGCCAGCAGACACCTAGCGGGGGAGCGGGAGACCCAGTACTTC TRBV6-5 . TRBD2 TRBJ2-5
CASSDPKGDPMNTEAFF TGCGCCAGCAGTGACCCCAAGGGGGACCCCATGAACACTGAAGCTTTCTTT TRBV10-2 . . TRBJ1-1
CASSESWTGHSPLHF TGTGCCAGCAGTGAATCTTGGACAGGGCATTCACCCCTCCACTTT TRBV25-1 . TRBD1 TRBJ1-6
CASSPRLDTQNTEAFF TGTGCCAGCTCACCTCGCCTCGACACCCAGAACACTGAAGCTTTCTTT TRBV18 . . TRBJ1-1
CASSLEVGNTGELFF TGCGCCAGCAGCTTGGAGGTCGGGAACACCGGGGAGCTGTTTTTT TRBV5-1 . . TRBJ2-2
CASSPLSPNTEAFF TGTGCCAGCAGCCCCCTGAGTCCGAACACTGAAGCTTTCTTT TRBV5-4 once . TRBJ1-1
CASSDPGTKAYEQYF TGCGCCAGCAGTGACCCAGGGACAAAGGCCTACGAGCAGTACTTC TRBV10-2 . . TRBJ2-7
CASSLGAGPRETQYF TGTGCCAGCAGCTTAGGGGCAGGCCCTAGAGAGACCCAGTACTTC TRBV7-9 . . TRBJ2-5
CASSSGAVANYGYTF TGCGCCAGCAGCTCCGGGGCCGTAGCTAACTATGGCTACACCTTC TRBV5-1 . . TRBJ1-2
CASSFGRNTEAFF TGTGCCAGCAGCTTCGGGAGGAACACTGAAGCTTTCTTT TRBV7-7 . . TRBJ1-1
CAWRPKGGSQETQYF TGTGCCTGGCGCCCCAAGGGGGGATCCCAAGAGACCCAGTACTTC TRBV30 . . TRBJ2-5
CASSPHLDTQYF TGTGCCAGCAGCCCCCACCTAGATACGCAGTATTTT TRBV9 . . TRBJ2-3
CASSSPPRGNTEAFF TGTGCCAGCAGTTCCCCACCCAGGGGGAACACTGAAGCTTTCTTT TRBV28 . . TRBJ1-1
CASSMTGGGVTQYF TGTGCCAGTAGTATGACGGGAGGGGGCGTTACCCAGTACTTC TRBV19 . . TRBJ2-5
CASSLQGGTDTQYF TGTGCCAGCTCACTTCAGGGTGGGACAGATACGCAGTATTTT TRBV18 . . TRBJ2-3
CASSPPDRFTDTQYF TGTGCCAGCAGTCCACCGGACAGGTTTACAGATACGCAGTATTTT TRBV25-1 . TRBD1 TRBJ2-3
CASSASPRQTHYGYTF TGTGCCAGCAGTGCGAGCCCCAGACAGACCCATTATGGCTACACCTTC TRBV6-1 . . TRBJ1-2
CASSLDRYTGELFF TGTGCCAGCAGTTTAGACCGTTACACCGGGGAGCTGTTTTTT TRBV6-5 . . TRBJ2-2
CASSHRGGSNQPQHF TGTGCCAGCAGTCACAGGGGTGGTTCCAATCAGCCCCAGCATTTT TRBV6-1 . TRBD1 TRBJ1-5
CATRDGLVNSPLHF TGTGCCACCCGGGACGGACTAGTTAATTCACCCCTCCACTTT TRBV10-3 . . TRBJ1-6
CASTSFKGVLARNTGELFF TGTGCCAGCACCTCTTTCAAGGGGGTTTTAGCACGGAACACCGGGGAGCTGTTTTTT TRBV2 once . TRBJ2-2
CASSPSVSSYNEQFF TGTGCCAGCTCACCATCGGTGAGCTCCTACAATGAGCAGTTCTTC TRBV18 . . TRBJ2-1
CASSSWTDGYTF TGTGCCAGCAGCTCATGGACAGACGGCTACACCTTC TRBV9 . . TRBJ1-2
CASSPTGDTHQETQYF TGTGCCAGCTCACCCACCGGGGACACACACCAAGAGACCCAGTACTTC TRBV18 once . TRBJ2-5
CASSRGPRNTEAFF TGTGCCAGCTCTCGGGGGCCTAGGAACACTGAAGCTTTCTTT TRBV11-1 . . TRBJ1-1
CAWSQQGVDNQPQHF TGTGCCTGGAGCCAACAGGGGGTGGACAATCAGCCCCAGCATTTT TRBV30 . TRBD1 TRBJ1-5
CASSLMDRGEDEQYF TGCGCCAGCAGCCTTATGGACAGGGGTGAAGACGAGCAGTACTTC TRBV4-1 . TRBD1 TRBJ2-7
CASSLGQGANYGYTF TGCGCCAGCAGCTTGGGACAGGGGGCTAACTATGGCTACACCTTC TRBV5-1 . TRBD1 TRBJ1-2
CASSPATGQTYGYTF TGTGCCAGCTCACCTGCAACAGGGCAGACCTATGGCTACACCTTC TRBV18 . . TRBJ1-2
CASAKFRDPYSNQPQHF TGCGCCAGCGCCAAATTCCGGGACCCCTATAGCAATCAGCCCCAGCATTTT TRBV10-2 . . TRBJ1-5
CASKTGSYNEQFF TGTGCCAGTAAAACAGGGTCCTACAATGAGCAGTTCTTC TRBV19 . . TRBJ2-1
CASSLVGTGGGEQYF TGCGCCAGCAGCTTGGTAGGGACAGGGGGCGGTGAGCAGTACTTC TRBV5-1 . TRBD1 TRBJ2-7
CASSLGQGESPLHF TGTGCCAGCAGCTTAGGACAGGGCGAATCACCCCTCCACTTT TRBV11-2 . TRBD1 TRBJ1-6
CASSLGTENEKLFF TGTGCCAGCAGCTTGGGGACAGAAAATGAAAAACTGTTTTTT TRBV5-4 . . TRBJ1-4
CAISDDRLAGGTGELFF TGTGCCATCAGTGATGACCGACTAGCGGGGGGCACCGGGGAGCTGTTTTTT TRBV10-3 . TRBD2 TRBJ2-2
CASSVAGGETQYF TGTGCCAGCAGCGTAGCAGGGGGGGAGACCCAGTACTTC TRBV9 . . TRBJ2-5